Below are 32 T cell receptor beta chains sequenced from a single sample in a study of cytomegalovirus exposure and HLA in healthy donors. Primers: 60 Vbeta forward and 13 Jbeta reverse. Libraries were prepared by immunoSEQ multiplex PCR; TCRdb keeps only in-frame clonotypes and omits some of them. The data show roughly 160,000 clones, around 80% seen once. The sequencing input was PBMCs. Receptor source: a man between 25 and 39 years old in good health and CMV-seronegative.

As for this clone: A junction boundary mismatches the germline segment, possibly from a read error. This chain joins TRBV25-1 and TRBJ2-7; D is unclear. From germline, CDR1 is MGHDK and CDR2 SYGVNS. CDR3 length: 12 amino acids. The CDR3 nucleotides are TGTGCCAGCAGTACCGACTCCTTCGAGCAGTACTTC. As protein: CASSTDSFEQYF.

The genes are TRBV7-9 and TRBJ2-3, with 8 bases matching TRBD2. Germline V lookup: CDR1 SEHNR, CDR2 FQNEAQ (reference sequence). After removal of 4 bases from V and 0 bases from J, the junction contained 6 bases not matched to a gene. CDR3 length equals 16 residues. This CDR3 is CASSSGGRSSTDTQYF. CDR3 nucleotide sequence: TGTGCCAGCAGCTCGGGAGGGAGATCTAGCACAGATACGCAGTATTTT.

The rearrangement links TRBV23-1 to TRBJ2-3; possible D gene TRBD1, 6 bases. TRBV23-1 is sorted into the ORF group, with uncertain function. CDR3 length: 17 residues. Between the trimmed V and J ends, which lost 3 bases and 5 bases, there was a span of 21 bases. CDR3: CASSQHPGHRKGDTQYF. CDR3 coding DNA: TGCGCCAGCAGTCAGCACCCGGGACATCGAAAGGGAGATACGCAGTATTTT.

J is TRBJ2-1 and V is TRBV28; possible D gene TRBD2, 7 bases. This CDR3 comprises 14 residues. The V and J ends lost 6 bases and 5 bases respectively, with 14 bases between them. Germline V gene lookup returns CDR1 MDHEN and CDR2 SYDVKM. The CDR3 reads CASRLWGGNNEQFF. CDR3 nucleotide sequence: TGTGCCAGCAGGTTGTGGGGGGGCAACAATGAGCAGTTCTTC.

The chain combines TRBV29-1 with TRBJ1-1; D is unclear. V was shortened by 4 bases and J by 0 bases, with 6 bases between the two germline ends. Germline-derived CDR1 and CDR2 are SQVTM and ANQGSEA. The CDR3 covers 12 residues. In DNA, the CDR3 is TGCAGCGTTGGGGAGGTGAACACTGAAGCTTTCTTT. Protein: CSVGEVNTEAFF.

The chain couples TRBV19 to TRBJ1-5; the D is unclear. This CDR3 is built from 13 residues. Between the trimmed V and J ends, which lost 7 bases and 7 bases, there was a span of 14 bases. Looked up from germline, CDR1 is LNHDA and CDR2 is SQIVND (reference sequence). The CDR3 loop reads CASTTGRIQPQHF. In DNA form, the CDR3 reads TGTGCCAGTACCACGGGAAGGATCCAGCCCCAGCATTTT.

This chain joins TRBV5-6 and TRBJ1-3; no firm D call. V was cut by 0 bases and J by 4 bases, with 11 bases left in between. CDR3 length equals 15 residues. CDR1 SGHDT and CDR2 YYEEEE come from the germline V gene. CDR3 sequence: CASSLDGLVGNTIYF. DNA for the CDR3: TGTGCCAGCAGCTTGGACGGGTTGGTGGGAAACACCATATATTTT.

The chain recombines TRBV29-1 with TRBJ2-3; the match to TRBD2 covers 8 bases. CDR1 is SQVTM, CDR2 ANQGSEA, per germline. The V segment lost 6 bases and the J segment 6 bases; nucleotides outside the gene matches: 8. This CDR3 has 13 residues. CDR3 in DNA: TGCAGCGTGGGGGGACTAGGAGGGGATACGCAGTATTTT. The encoded protein is CSVGGLGGDTQYF.

The V call is TRBV5-1, the J call TRBJ2-6, with 7 bases that match TRBD1. This CDR3 spans 18 amino acids. V was clipped by 1 base and J by 0 bases; unmatched bases: 7. Germline lookup yields CDR1 SGHRS and CDR2 YFSETQ. CDR3 amino acids: CASSLRGQTRSGANVLTF. Written as DNA, the CDR3 is TGCGCCAGCAGCTTGAGGGGACAGACCCGCTCTGGGGCCAACGTCCTGACTTTC.

This clone was seen more than once but under ten times. The chain uses TRBV30 and TRBJ1-2, with 7 bases aligning to TRBD1. The J segment lost 3 bases and the V segment lost 8 bases, leaving 12 bases of the junction unmatched. From germline, CDR1 is GTSNPN and CDR2 SVGIG (reference sequence). CDR3 size: 14 residues. Written as DNA, the CDR3 is TGTGCCGGTAACGAAGGACAGGACTACTATGGCTACACCTTC. Its protein is CAGNEGQDYYGYTF.

This chain connects TRBV6-5 to TRBJ2-3; D is unclear. Trimming shortened V by 0 bases and J by 2 bases, and 12 bases separated the two germline ends. Germline lookup yields CDR1 MNHEY and CDR2 SVGAGI. The CDR3 runs to 16 residues. CDR3 residues: CASSYSTVGITDTQYF. CDR3 in DNA: TGTGCCAGCAGTTACTCCACCGTGGGCATCACAGATACGCAGTATTTT.

This chain uses TRBV9 with TRBJ1-1, with TRBD1 matching 10 bases. CDR3 length: 18 amino acids. CDR1 is SGDLS and CDR2 is YYNGEE in the germline V gene. The junction had 14 bases not matched to a gene; V was cut back by 3 bases and J by 3 bases. The CDR3 nucleotides read TGTGCCAGCAGCGCCTCGGGACAGGGGATGATCTTAGACACTGAAGCTTTCTTT. This codes for CASSASGQGMILDTEAFF.

The rearrangement joins TRBV9 to TRBJ2-1; 7 bases align to TRBD2. The CDR3 is 12 residues long. V shed 1 base and J 8 bases; nucleotides not matched to a gene: 0. The germline gives CDR1 SGDLS, CDR2 YYNGEE. The CDR3 is CASSVRGDEQFF. CDR3 sequence (DNA): TGTGCCAGCAGCGTACGGGGGGATGAGCAGTTCTTC.

The chain's CDR3 is CASSLGGIAKNIQYF. Written as DNA, the CDR3 is TGCGCCAGCAGCTTGGGAGGGATAGCCAAAAACATTCAGTACTTC. The gene calls are TRBV5-1 and TRBJ2-4; D may be TRBD2 (5 bases). The germline V and J ends were trimmed by 0 bases and 0 bases, with 7 bases remaining between them. This CDR3 contains 15 residues. Germline V gives CDR1 SGHRS, CDR2 YFSETQ.

The chain links TRBV19 to TRBJ2-7; 10 bases agree with TRBD1. Germline trimming cut 1 base from V and 6 bases from J; bases unmatched to any gene: 9. This CDR3 region has 16 residues. Germline CDR1 and CDR2: LNHDA and SQIVND (reference sequence). The CDR3 coding sequence is TGTGCCAGTAGTATAGTTGGTACCGGGACAGGGGTCGAGCAGTACTTC. This codes for CASSIVGTGTGVEQYF.

The chain has TRBV28 and TRBJ1-4, with D tentatively TRBD1 (6 bases). This CDR3 contains 16 residues. Germline V CDR1 and CDR2: MDHEN, SYDVKM. V was shortened by 5 bases and J by 8 bases, with 21 bases between the two germline ends. The CDR3 spells CASSLGGGSNGEKLFF. CDR3 DNA: TGTGCCAGCAGTCTCGGCGGGGGCAGTAATGGCGAAAAACTGTTTTTT.

This clone has a handful of counts. The chain joins TRBV10-1 to TRBJ1-2, with D possibly being TRBD1 (6 bases). Between the trimmed V and J ends, which lost 0 bases and 3 bases, there was a span of 14 bases. The CDR3 extends over 16 amino acids. CDR1 and CDR2 from the germline V gene are WNHNN and SYGVQD (reference sequence). The CDR3 here is CASSESTQTGDYGYTF. In nucleotides, the CDR3 is TGCGCCAGCAGTGAGTCGACCCAGACAGGCGACTATGGCTACACCTTC.

The DNA for the CDR3 is TGTGCCAGTAGTATTCTGGGGAGTCAGCCCCAGCATTTT. It codes for CASSILGSQPQHF. The rearrangement uses TRBV19 and TRBJ1-5, with unresolved D. The CDR3 has 13 residues. CDR1 LNHDA and CDR2 SQIVND come from the germline V gene (reference sequence). The V end lost 3 bases, the J end lost 6 bases, and 9 bases lay between the germline ends. Using reference TRBV19 and TRBJ1-5 for the parts outside the CDR3, the full variable domain is DGGITQSPKYLFRKEGQNVTLSCEQNLNHDAMYWYRQDPGQGLRLIYYSQIVNDFQKGDIAEGYSVSREKKESFPLTVTSAQKNPTAFYLCASSILGSQPQHFGDGTRLSIL.

This chain uses TRBV19 with TRBJ2-3, with 7 bases aligning to TRBD2. Germline V gene data show CDR1 as LNHDA and CDR2 as SQIVND (reference sequence). V lost 5 bases and J lost 2; bases outside the gene matches: 10. This CDR3 contains 16 residues. Here the CDR3 reads CASSFLSGAFTDTQYF. CDR3 sequence (DNA): TGTGCCAGTAGTTTCTTGAGCGGGGCCTTCACAGATACGCAGTATTTT.

V is TRBV9 and J is TRBJ1-1; D may be TRBD1 (5 bases). This CDR3 spans 14 amino acids. V was trimmed by 0 bases and J by 4 bases, leaving 10 bases between them. The germline V gene encodes CDR1 SGDLS and CDR2 YYNGEE. The CDR3 coding sequence is TGTGCCAGCAGCGTAGGGGGCGCGAGCACTGAAGCTTTCTTT. It is translated as CASSVGGASTEAFF.

The chain carries TRBV6-1 and TRBJ2-7, with D possibly being TRBD2 (6 bases). Germline V gene sequence: CDR1 MNHNS, CDR2 SASEGT. Trimming cost V 4 bases and J 2 bases, with 15 bases left between them. CDR3 size: 15 residues. The CDR3: CASSANRDSPYEQYF. Written as DNA, the CDR3 is TGTGCCAGCAGTGCTAACCGGGACTCCCCCTACGAGCAGTACTTC.

This clone was observed a few times. The chain recombines TRBV5-6 with TRBJ1-1; D may be TRBD1 (6 bases). Trimming removed 0 bases at V and 3 bases at J, with 6 bases between. The germline V gene has CDR1 SGHDT and CDR2 YYEEEE. The CDR3 contains 13 residues. In nucleotides, the CDR3 is TGTGCCAGCAGCTTGGACAGGGACACTGAAGCTTTCTTT. Encoded protein: CASSLDRDTEAFF.

Comment on this clone: One end of the junction varies from germline; a read error may be responsible. The chain is built from TRBV4-3 and TRBJ1-4; the D gene is possibly TRBD1 (6 bases). The germline V gene encodes CDR1 LGHNA and CDR2 YSLEER. The CDR3 spans 17 residues. The CDR3 region has the DNA TGCGCCAGCGGCCAAGGTGGCAGGGGCCCGGGGAATGAAAAACTGTTTTTT. This translates into CASGQGGRGPGNEKLFF.

This clone was observed once. This chain links TRBV19 with TRBJ2-2; D is undetermined. Trimming stripped 7 bases from V and 4 bases from J, with 7 bases between. Germline V gene data show CDR1 as LNHDA and CDR2 as SQIVND (reference sequence). CDR3 length: 12 amino acids. The CDR3 DNA follows: TGTGCCAGTAACCTAGGCACCGGGGAGCTGTTTTTT. The encoded protein is CASNLGTGELFF.

The chain couples TRBV25-1 to TRBJ1-2; tentative D call: TRBD1 (6 bases). Trimming removed 4 bases from V and 4 bases from J, with 22 bases in between. This CDR3 has 17 amino acids. CDR1 and CDR2 (germline): MGHDK, SYGVNS. CDR3 sequence reads: CASSGPDTGIRSYGYTF. Here the CDR3 DNA reads TGTGCCAGCAGTGGTCCGGACACAGGGATAAGGAGCTATGGCTACACCTTC.

The V call is TRBV5-1, the J call TRBJ1-2, with TRBD1 matching over 10 bases. CDR1 and CDR2 from the germline V gene are SGHRS and YFSETQ. The CDR3 loop spans 13 amino acids. Trimming at V came to 4 bases and at J to 7 bases, leaving 4 bases not matched to a gene. CDR3 sequence reads: CASSPGQGVGYTF. The CDR3 bases are TGCGCCAGCAGCCCCGGACAGGGGGTTGGCTACACCTTC.

The chain recombines TRBV7-9 with TRBJ1-1; 8 nucleotides align to TRBD1. The CDR3 runs 15 residues. Germline CDR1 SEHNR, CDR2 FQNEAQ (reference sequence). V lost 5 bases and J lost 1; bases outside the gene matches: 6. In nucleotides, the CDR3 is TGTGCCAGCAGCCCCTCGACAGGGGCGAACACTGAAGCTTTCTTT. As protein: CASSPSTGANTEAFF.

This rearrangement joins TRBV28 to TRBJ1-1, with TRBD1 identical over 7 bases. The CDR3 is 14 amino acids. Trimming took 5 bases from V and 3 from J; bases not matched to a gene: 6. Germline V gene sequence: CDR1 MDHEN, CDR2 SYDVKM. The CDR3, as DNA: TGTGCCAGCAGTATCGCAGGGGGGTACACTGAAGCTTTCTTT. Its translation: CASSIAGGYTEAFF.

This sequence joins TRBV21-1 and TRBJ2-2; no check of the table's D call, TRBD1, against the DNA was made. TRBV21-1 is deemed a pseudogene. The CDR3 sequence is 18 residues long. The CDR3 coding sequence is TGTGCCAGCAGCACCTATATCCTGCACAGGGCGTCCCTCGGGGAGCTGTTTTTT. This codes for CASSTYILHRASLGELFF.

The chain combines TRBV10-1 with TRBJ2-2; D is unresolved. V was pared by 2 bases and J by 4 bases, with 11 bases between. Germline assignment: CDR1 WNHNN and CDR2 SYGVQD (reference sequence). There are 15 residues in the CDR3. CDR3 region: CASSEPIYGTGELFF. DNA for the CDR3: TGCGCCAGCAGTGAGCCCATCTATGGCACCGGGGAGCTGTTTTTT.

The chain employs TRBV29-1 and TRBJ2-1, with TRBD2 as a possible D gene (5 bases). The germline CDR1 and CDR2 sequences are SQVTM and ANQGSEA. Trimming removed 1 base at V and 10 bases at J, with 5 bases between. The CDR3 loop spans 10 amino acids. This CDR3 reads CSVEGLEQFF. DNA of the CDR3: TGCAGCGTTGAAGGACTAGAGCAGTTCTTC.

This rearrangement joins TRBV2 to TRBJ2-7; 7 bases are shared with TRBD2. This CDR3 contains 14 residues. V was clipped by 6 bases and J by 5 bases; unmatched bases: 10. CDR1 and CDR2 (germline): SNHLY, FYNNEI. CDR3 nucleotides: TGTGCCAGCAGCTCCAGGGCGGGAGAGGACGAGCAGTACTTC. Protein product: CASSSRAGEDEQYF. Looking up the rest from reference TRBV2 and TRBJ2-7 gives the full variable domain: EPEVTQTPSHQVTQMGQEVILRCVPISNHLYFYWYRQILGQKVEFLVSFYNNEISEKSEIFDDQFSVERPDGSNFTLKIRSTKLEDSAMYFCASSSRAGEDEQYFGPGTRLTVT.